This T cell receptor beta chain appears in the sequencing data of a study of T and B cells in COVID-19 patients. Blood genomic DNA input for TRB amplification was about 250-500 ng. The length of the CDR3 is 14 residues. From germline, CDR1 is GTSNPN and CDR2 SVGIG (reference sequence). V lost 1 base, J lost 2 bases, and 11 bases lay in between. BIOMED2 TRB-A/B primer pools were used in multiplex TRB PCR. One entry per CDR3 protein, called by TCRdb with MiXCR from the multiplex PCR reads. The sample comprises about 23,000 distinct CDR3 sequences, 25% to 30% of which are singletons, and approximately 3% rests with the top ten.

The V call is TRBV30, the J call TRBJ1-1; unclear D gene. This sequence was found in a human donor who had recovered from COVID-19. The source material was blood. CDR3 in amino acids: CAWSAPGHNTEAFF. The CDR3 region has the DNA TGTGCCTGGAGTGCTCCTGGGCACAACACTGAAGCTTTCTTT.